This TCR beta chain was identified in a study of PD-1 blockade in mismatch repair-deficient tumors. Study summary: Patients had about eleven mismatch repair-deficient cancer types and were previously treated and progressing. Study-level results: Tumor-resident clones, often absent from pretreatment blood, expanded after pembrolizumab and then contracted.

To note about this clone: Antigen: not known.

Generated by immunoSEQ multiplex PCR, the TCRdb table keeps only in-frame clones and is missing some. This sample has roughly 120,000 clones, with roughly 90% found just once. Mismatch repair deficiency was confirmed in all patients, by PCR or immunohistochemistry. TCR sequencing covered a few patients who responded to pembrolizumab. The V and J ends lost 7 bases and 5 bases respectively, with 18 bases between them. CDR1 SEHNR and CDR2 FQNEAQ come from the germline V gene (reference sequence). The CDR3 spans 14 residues. This receptor was identified in an adult with mismatch repair-deficient cancer. This specimen consisted of peripheral blood, obtained roughly 67 weeks after starting pembrolizumab. The chain couples TRBV7-9 to TRBJ2-7; D possibly corresponds to TRBD1 (7 bases). CDR3 loop: CASKPAGTAHEQYF. The CDR3 region has the DNA TGTGCCAGCAAACCGGCGGGGACAGCTCACGAGCAGTACTTC. The complete variable domain, with remaining parts taken from reference TRBV7-9 and TRBJ2-7, reads DTGVSQNPRHKITKRGQNVTFRCDPISEHNRLYWYRQTLGQGPEFLTYFQNEAQLEKSRLLSDRFSAERPKGSFSTLEIQRTEQGDSAMYLCASKPAGTAHEQYFGPGTRLTVT.